Each of the 14 T cell receptor beta chains below was sequenced from the same sample in a study of CD8 T cells in Susac syndrome (dated by TCRdb to the late 2010s). The library was built by means of the immunoSEQ multiplex PCR assay. RNA was extracted using the RNeasy kit, and roughly 0.45 to 1 ug of the RNA was reverse transcribed with random hexamers. Using fastp trimming at Q25 and MiXCR clonotype assembly, TCRdb reanalyzed the public sequencing data and kept in-frame beta chains. Each CDR3 protein appears once, grouped with its most common genes and DNA. The sample table contains about 50,000 distinct CDR3 sequences; only one count was recorded for roughly 93% of them. The ten largest clones represent around 0.55% of the sample. The sample was CD8+ T cells from PBMCs. All receptors come from a human donor with multiple sclerosis.

The chain recombines TRBV19 with TRBJ2-1; TRBD2 matches at 9 bases. Trimming cost V 5 bases and J 12 bases; bases outside gene matches: 11. Germline values: CDR1 LNHDA, CDR2 SQIVND (reference sequence). This CDR3 has 14 amino acids. The CDR3: CASSSRLAGLAQFF. CDR3 sequence (DNA): TGTGCCAGTAGTTCCCGCCTGGCGGGACTAGCGCAGTTCTTC.

This chain uses TRBV6-5 with TRBJ2-2; D gene unclear. Germline CDR1 is MNHEY and CDR2 is SVGAGI. Trimming removed 0 bases at V and 5 bases at J, with 4 bases between. CDR3 size: 13 residues. The CDR3 spells CASSYSGTGELFF. The DNA for the CDR3 is TGTGCCAGCAGTTACTCAGGAACCGGGGAGCTGTTTTTT.

The rearrangement joins TRBV27 to TRBJ2-5, with D perhaps matching TRBD2 (7 bases). The length of the CDR3 is 12 residues. Germline V gene lookup returns CDR1 MNHEY and CDR2 SMNVEV (reference sequence). The germline V and J ends were trimmed by 10 bases and 1 base, with 10 bases remaining between them. CDR3 in amino acids: CATGGPQETQYF. The CDR3 DNA reads as TGTGCCACCGGGGGGCCCCAAGAGACCCAGTACTTC.

The chain couples TRBV6-5 to TRBJ2-2, with D hard to call. The CDR3 runs 15 residues. Per the germline V gene, CDR1 is MNHEY and CDR2 is SVGAGI. V lost 4 bases and J 1 base, leaving 10 bases between the germline ends. CDR3 DNA: TGTGCCAGCAGTTCCCTCCTGGTGAACACCGGGGAGCTGTTTTTT. Amino acid sequence: CASSSLLVNTGELFF.

This chain links TRBV4-1 with TRBJ1-2; no firm D call. The CDR3 extends over 15 amino acids. The ends were cut back, 1 base at V and 0 bases at J, with 9 bases in the middle. Germline CDR1 MGHRA, CDR2 YSYEKL. The DNA for the CDR3 is TGCGCCAGCAGCCAAGTTGGGGATACTAACTATGGCTACACCTTC. Its translation: CASSQVGDTNYGYTF.

This rearrangement joins TRBV6-1 to TRBJ2-7; D possibly uses TRBD1 or TRBD2 (5 bases each). The CDR3 runs to 18 residues. The V and J ends lost 0 bases and 3 bases respectively, with 21 bases between them. Germline values: CDR1 MNHNS, CDR2 SASEGT. CDR3 in amino acids: CASSEAGVDRDGFYEQYF. In nucleotides, the CDR3 is TGTGCCAGCAGTGAAGCGGGGGTAGACCGGGATGGATTCTACGAGCAGTACTTC.

As to this clonotype: One junction end does not reproduce the germline sequence, and a read error may be involved. The V gene is TRBV29-1, the J gene TRBJ1-5, with TRBD1 identical over 8 bases. The CDR3 is 15 amino acids. Looked up from germline, CDR1 is SQVTM and CDR2 is ANQGSEA. The CDR3 loop reads CSVEVDRGGNQPQHF. The CDR3 DNA reads TGCAGCGTCGAAGTTGACAGGGGTGGCAATCAGCCCCAGCATTTT.

The chain is built from TRBV4-1 and TRBJ1-2; D perhaps matches TRBD1 (5 bases). The CDR3 has 14 residues. The V and J ends lost 3 bases and 2 bases respectively, with 10 bases between them. Germline V gene sequence: CDR1 MGHRA, CDR2 YSYEKL. The CDR3 sequence: CASSHGGLNYGYTF. Here the CDR3 DNA reads TGCGCCAGCAGCCATGGGGGACTCAACTATGGCTACACCTTC.

This chain links TRBV15 with TRBJ2-7; TRBD1 or TRBD2 may be the D gene (5 bases each). CDR3 length: 13 amino acids. CDR1 and CDR2 from the germline V gene are LNHNV and YYDKDF (reference sequence). Trimming shortened V by 5 bases and J by 3 bases, and 11 bases separated the two germline ends. The CDR3 nucleotides are TGTGCCACCAGCGGAGGACAAGACTACGAGCAGTACTTC. It encodes CATSGGQDYEQYF.

The chain recombines TRBV4-1 with TRBJ1-1, with 8 bases aligning to TRBD1. V shed 0 bases and J 1 base; nucleotides not matched to a gene: 1. This CDR3 contains 15 residues. Germline CDR1 and CDR2: MGHRA and YSYEKL. The CDR3 nucleotides are TGCGCCAGCAGCCAAGAAGGACAGGGGAACACTGAAGCTTTCTTT. Its translation: CASSQEGQGNTEAFF.

The chain employs TRBV19 and TRBJ1-1; D remains ambiguous. The V end lost 5 bases, the J end lost 0 bases, and 7 bases lay between the germline ends. CDR1 is LNHDA, CDR2 SQIVND, per germline (reference sequence). The CDR3 is 13 residues long. The CDR3 is CASSLHLNTEAFF. Written as DNA, the CDR3 is TGTGCCAGTAGTCTACACCTGAACACTGAAGCTTTCTTT.

The genes are TRBV27 and TRBJ2-3, with 7 bases matching TRBD2. V lost 5 bases, J lost 6 bases, and 20 bases stayed unmatched. The length of the CDR3 is 18 residues. The V gene's germline CDR1 is MNHEY and CDR2 SMNVEV (reference sequence). This chain's CDR3 is CASSRNAPGLPASDTQYF. The DNA of the CDR3 is TGTGCCAGCAGTCGAAACGCCCCGGGACTACCGGCCTCGGATACGCAGTATTTT.

This clonotype was seen only once. The chain combines TRBV2 with TRBJ2-1, with TRBD2 matching 9 bases. The CDR3 is 15 residues long. Germline V gene lookup returns CDR1 SNHLY and CDR2 FYNNEI. With V trimmed by 3 bases and J by 7 bases, 7 bases remained unmatched. CDR3 region: CASSERGGLGNEQFF. Written as DNA, the CDR3 is TGTGCCAGCAGTGAGCGGGGGGGACTCGGGAATGAGCAGTTCTTC. Supplemented by reference TRBV2 and TRBJ2-1, the full variable domain reads EPEVTQTPSHQVTQMGQEVILRCVPISNHLYFYWYRQILGQKVEFLVSFYNNEISEKSEIFDDQFSVERPDGSNFTLKIRSTKLEDSAMYFCASSERGGLGNEQFFGPGTRLTVL.

This rearrangement joins TRBV9 to TRBJ1-2; TRBD1 matches at 7 bases. V gave up 0 bases and J gave up 8 bases; unmatched junction bases: 10. Germline V CDR1 and CDR2: SGDLS, YYNGEE. This CDR3 has 15 residues. CDR3 bases: TGTGCCAGCAGCGTAGCTACTCTAGGGGGCGAGGGCTACACCTTC. Its protein is CASSVATLGGEGYTF.